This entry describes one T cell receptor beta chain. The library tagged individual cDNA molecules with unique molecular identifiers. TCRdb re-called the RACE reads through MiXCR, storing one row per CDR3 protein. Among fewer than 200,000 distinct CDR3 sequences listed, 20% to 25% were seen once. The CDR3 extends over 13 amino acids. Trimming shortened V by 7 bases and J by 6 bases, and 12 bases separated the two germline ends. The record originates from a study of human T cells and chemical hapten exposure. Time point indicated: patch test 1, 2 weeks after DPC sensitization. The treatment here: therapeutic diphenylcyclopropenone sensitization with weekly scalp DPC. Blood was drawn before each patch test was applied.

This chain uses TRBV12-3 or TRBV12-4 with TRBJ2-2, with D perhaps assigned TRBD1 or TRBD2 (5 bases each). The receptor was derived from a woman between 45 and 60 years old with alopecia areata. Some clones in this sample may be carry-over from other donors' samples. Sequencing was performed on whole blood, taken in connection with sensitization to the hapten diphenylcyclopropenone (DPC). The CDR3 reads CASTHRGAGELFF. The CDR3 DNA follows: TGTGCCAGCACCCACAGAGGGGCCGGGGAGCTGTTTTTT.